The subject of this entry is one TCR beta chain. Its recognized antigen is unknown. Qualities for individual bases were not recorded, and no much larger clone is one base off. TCRbeta CDR3 regions were amplified from genomic DNA using the immunoSEQ Assay, a bias-controlled multiplex PCR. The authors' pipeline ran thus. Within the assay, amplification of reference gene primers was used to estimate how many nucleated cells each sample contained. Sequence reads were collapsed and filtered to measure the absolute abundance of every unique TCRbeta CDR3 rearrangement. For each sample, productive Simpson clonality was calculated as the square root of Simpson's diversity index over productive rearrangements. Entries here come from immuneACCESS through TCRdb and include only in-frame sequences with V and J called. Some clones fail to appear in such tables; in the studies checked, an unresolved V gene covers under half of the shortfall, and the cause of the remainder is unknown. V, J and clone size are taken as reported in that table, and D and trimming were inferred from the DNA itself. The sample table contains around 42,000 clones; only one count was recorded for 75% to 90% of them. The ten biggest clones cover 9% of the sample.

This sample stems from a study of blood T cell repertoires in COVID-19 (dated by TCRdb to 2018 to 2021). About the investigation overall: Samples covering the acute and convalescent phases of COVID-19 were provided by collaborators in the United States, Italy and Spain. The material from the prospective study consisted of cDNA or gDNA derived from T cells, B-cell-depleted T cells, or PBMCs. Subjects who had been exposed to COVID-19, were actively infected with it, or had recovered from it provided the deeply sampled blood TCRbeta repertoires that made up the dataset. The repertoires were released in a freely available public database meant as a resource for research on the immune response to SARS-CoV-2. The samples were drawn from two sources: the first 160 participants of the ongoing ImmuneRACE study, and about 1,300 subjects contributed by 6 global collaborators. Nearly every sample came with metadata listing a de-identified subject ID, COVID-19 status, age in years and sex. Where available, HLA class I and class II types were taken from metadata supplied by the sample provider and were not determined by assay-based typing.

Collaborating institutions collected whole blood in K2EDTA tubes following their own protocols. For TCRbeta analysis, collaborators shipped samples in one of three forms: frozen whole blood, isolated PBMCs, or DNA extracted from either of those sample types. The study at large found these results: Clinical and demographic metadata were provided uncurated, with the amount varying by source and participant.

V was cut back by 0 bases and J by 9 bases, leaving a gap of 15 bases between them. The CDR3, from cysteine to phenylalanine, totals 15 residues. Here the CDR3 DNA is all that survives: 45 bases in frame from base 1. CDR1 and CDR2 are read off the germline V gene (reference sequence) as LNHNV and YYDKDF. This TCR derives from a man aged 25 to 40 with active or convalescent COVID-19. The chain is encoded by TRBV15 joined to TRBJ2-1; a tentative D call is TRBD1 (5 bases match). Sequenced input: peripheral blood. The CDR3 protein is CATSRDVGRGSEQFF. The DNA sequence follows: TGTGCCACCAGCAGAGATGTGGGAAGGGGCAGTGAGCAGTTCTTC.